This record concerns one T cell receptor (beta chain) sequence. Its antigen is currently unknown. The data originate from a study of OX40 agonist ivuxolimab in advanced cancers. Study background: Partial response was recorded in three patients: one hepatocellular carcinoma and two cutaneous melanoma cases. The study's findings and limits: Low levels of normalized T-cell clonal expansion also appeared in some nonresponders. Expanded peripheral T cells had an undetermined antigen specificity.

The CDR3 length is 16 residues. Germline CDR1 SGHNT, CDR2 YYREEE (reference sequence). The V and J ends lost 3 bases and 0 bases, in that order; junction bases with no gene match: 3. Sequenced by immunoSEQ multiplex PCR; TCRdb stores in-frame clones only, minus some. This table has tens of thousands of clones, 75% to 85% appearing once. This specimen consisted of CD4+ or CD8+ T cells sorted from blood, obtained in a trial of the OX40 agonist ivuxolimab. The chain recombines TRBV5-4 with TRBJ2-7, with 13 bases aligning to TRBD2. The TCR comes from an adult with an advanced solid tumor such as melanoma, head and neck, liver or kidney cancer. For the CDR3, the DNA is TGTGCCAGCAGCTCCGGGACTAGCGGGATCTCCTACGAGCAGTACTTC. Its protein is CASSSGTSGISYEQYF.